The 20 T cell receptor beta chains reported below all come from one sample, sequenced in a study of shared clonotypes between healthy human individuals. The protocol was immunoSEQ multiplex PCR, while the TCRdb copy is restricted to in-frame clones and leaves out a portion. The data show about 1.1 million clones, roughly 74% seen once. What was sequenced was memory CD4+ T cells from PBMCs. Subset reported: CD45RA-negative fraction. These receptors all come from a man between 18 and 35 years old in good health. Some clones in this sample may be carry-over from other donors' samples.

Worth noting for this clone: The same CDR3 is also encoded by other DNA sequences in this sample. V gene TRBV5-1 combines with J gene TRBJ2-3; the D gene is possibly TRBD1 (6 bases). Germline V gene data show CDR1 as SGHRS and CDR2 as YFSETQ. Trimming took 1 base from V and 0 from J, leaving 6 bases between them. This CDR3 contains 14 residues. CDR3 residues: CASSLQGSTDTQYF. In DNA, the CDR3 is TGCGCCAGCAGCTTGCAGGGGAGCACAGATACGCAGTATTTT.

The chain joins TRBV20-1 to TRBJ1-2; D is ambiguous. This CDR3 has 11 amino acids. CDR1 is DFQATT and CDR2 is SNEGSKA in the germline V gene (reference sequence). This CDR3 is CKTGSHYGYTF. In DNA form, the CDR3 reads TGCAAAACCGGGTCCCACTATGGCTACACCTTC.

This clone was seen only once. The rearrangement links TRBV7-9 to TRBJ2-3; D perhaps matches TRBD2 (6 bases). CDR1 and CDR2 from the germline V gene are SEHNR and FQNEAQ (reference sequence). The CDR3 runs to 16 residues. V dropped 1 base and J dropped 1 base, with 12 bases sitting between them. This chain's CDR3 is CASSLGSSARTDTQYF. The CDR3 coding sequence is TGTGCCAGCAGCTTAGGATCTAGCGCACGCACAGATACGCAGTATTTT.

In this sample, this clone turned up once. CDR3 bases: TGCGCCAGCAGCCAAGTGGCCGGGAGGGGCACCGGGGAGCTGTTTTTT. It encodes CASSQVAGRGTGELFF. The chain employs TRBV4-3 and TRBJ2-2; 8 bases are shared with TRBD2. V was clipped by 1 base and J by 4 bases; unmatched bases: 5. The CDR3 has 16 residues. Germline lookup yields CDR1 LGHNA and CDR2 YSLEER.

A few counts support this clone. At the DNA level, this CDR3 is encoded by other sequences in the same sample as well. The chain uses TRBV20-1 and TRBJ1-2; maybe TRBD1 (6 bases). The germline CDR1 and CDR2 sequences are DFQATT and SNEGSKA (reference sequence). Trimming took 5 bases from V and 3 from J, leaving 7 bases between them. This CDR3 region has 11 residues. As DNA, the CDR3 is TGCAGTGCTTCAGGGGACTATGGCTACACCTTC. Protein: CSASGDYGYTF.

The chain is built from TRBV18 and TRBJ2-7, with a weak D call TRBD1 (7 bases). The CDR3 covers 14 residues. Per the germline V gene, CDR1 is KGHSH and CDR2 is LQKENI. Trimming shortened V by 4 bases and J by 4 bases, and 14 bases separated the two germline ends. Written as DNA, the CDR3 is TGTGCCAGCTCACGCGAACAGGGGAGGTACGAGCAGTACTTC. Protein product: CASSREQGRYEQYF.

This clone was detected a few times. The J gene is TRBJ2-1, the V gene TRBV5-5, with 9 bases matching TRBD1. The ends lost 8 bases at V and 8 bases at J; junction bases unmatched: 11. Germline V gives CDR1 SGHKS, CDR2 YYEKEE (reference sequence). This CDR3 contains 14 residues. Here the CDR3 DNA reads TGTGCCAGACCCGGGACAGGGTACTTGTATGAGCAGTTCTTC. It codes for CARPGTGYLYEQFF.

This rearrangement joins TRBV5-1 to TRBJ2-1; no definite D call. This CDR3 contains 14 residues. Trimming stripped 0 bases from V and 7 bases from J, with 11 bases between. The germline CDR1 and CDR2 sequences are SGHRS and YFSETQ. DNA of the CDR3: TGCGCCAGCAGCTTGGTTCCAGGTCCAAATGAGCAGTTCTTC. Encoded protein: CASSLVPGPNEQFF.

The chain uses TRBV7-8 and TRBJ2-7, with TRBD2 matching over 8 bases. V dropped 4 bases and J dropped 0; count of bases not matched to a gene: 5. Per the germline V gene, CDR1 is SGHVS and CDR2 is FQNEAQ. There are 15 residues in the CDR3. DNA for the CDR3: TGTGCCAGCAGCTCCGTCGGGACTAGCTCCTACGAGCAGTACTTC. It encodes CASSSVGTSSYEQYF.

This clone was recorded a few times. This chain joins TRBV9 and TRBJ1-1; D is possibly TRBD1 (5 bases). The CDR3 loop spans 15 amino acids. V lost 3 bases to trimming and J lost 1 base, with 13 bases between them. Germline assignment: CDR1 SGDLS and CDR2 YYNGEE. The CDR3 region is CASSAMTRGNTEAFF. The CDR3, as DNA: TGTGCCAGCAGCGCGATGACAAGGGGGAACACTGAAGCTTTCTTT.

The V and J genes are TRBV7-3 and TRBJ2-5; the match to TRBD2 covers 8 bases. V dropped 5 bases and J dropped 9; count of bases not matched to a gene: 8. Germline lookup yields CDR1 SGHTA and CDR2 FQGTGA. This CDR3 is built from 13 residues. This CDR3 reads CASSNDQTSAQYF. CDR3 DNA: TGTGCCAGCAGCAACGACCAGACTAGCGCCCAGTACTTC.

The table lists this clone with a count of one. The same CDR3 arises from other DNA sequences in this sample as well. The chain uses TRBV11-3 and TRBJ2-5; either TRBD1 or TRBD2 may supply D (5 bases each). With 1 base removed from V and 2 bases from J, the gap between germline ends came to 5 bases. Germline V gene data show CDR1 as SGHNT and CDR2 as YENEEA. There are 13 residues in the CDR3. As DNA, the CDR3 is TGTGCCAGCAGCTTAGGGGGGCAAGAGACCCAGTACTTC. Protein product: CASSLGGQETQYF.

For this clone: The junction does not match germline at one end; this may be a read error. The chain recombines TRBV4-3 with TRBJ2-3; D is perhaps TRBD1 (6 bases). This CDR3 contains 17 residues. Germline V lookup: CDR1 LGHNA, CDR2 YSLEER. CDR3 loop: CASSKDRRGLGTDTQYF. In DNA, the CDR3 is TGCGCCAGCAGCAAAGACCGCAGGGGCCTGGGCACAGATACGCAGTATTTT.

Remarks on this clone: With a much larger clone just one base away, this may be a read error. This chain connects TRBV10-3 to TRBJ1-2; TRBD1 might be the D (5 bases). Germline-derived CDR1 and CDR2 are ENHRY and SYGVKD. The V end was cut by 2 bases, the J end by 4 bases, with 20 bases between. The CDR3 has 17 amino acids. The CDR3 spells CAISEPGTVLSSYGYTF. CDR3 bases: TGTGCCATCAGTGAGCCGGGGACCGTCTTGAGTAGCTATGGCTACACCTTC.

The J gene is TRBJ1-1, the V gene TRBV9; a weak D match, TRBD1 (5 bases). Between the trimmed V and J ends, which lost 0 bases and 1 base, there was a span of 13 bases. This CDR3 has 16 amino acids. Looked up from germline, CDR1 is SGDLS and CDR2 is YYNGEE. CDR3 nucleotide sequence: TGTGCCAGCAGCGTAGCTACCGGGGGAAAGAACACTGAAGCTTTCTTT. Its protein is CASSVATGGKNTEAFF.

This clone was recorded at least ten times. The same CDR3 also results from other DNA sequences found in this sample. This CDR3 is CASSPRDSAYEQYF. Here the CDR3 DNA reads TGTGCCAGCTCACCAAGGGACTCAGCCTACGAGCAGTACTTC. The rearrangement uses TRBV18 and TRBJ2-7; perhaps TRBD2 as D (6 bases). Germline CDR1 reads KGHSH; CDR2 reads LQKENI. This CDR3 comprises 14 residues. The V end was cut by 2 bases, the J end by 2 bases, with 10 bases between.

This clone was counted a few times. The sample contains more than one DNA sequence encoding this CDR3. This rearrangement joins TRBV28 to TRBJ2-7; D may be TRBD2 (5 bases). Germline loops: CDR1 MDHEN, CDR2 SYDVKM. Trimming removed 4 bases at V and 1 base at J, with 5 bases between. This CDR3 spans 12 amino acids. CDR3 in DNA: TGTGCCAGCAGTTCGGGGTCCTACGAGCAGTACTTC. It is translated as CASSSGSYEQYF.

The chain carries TRBV19 and TRBJ2-1, with 9 bases matching TRBD2. Germline V gene lookup returns CDR1 LNHDA and CDR2 SQIVND (reference sequence). The V and J ends lost 0 bases and 1 base, in that order; junction bases with no gene match: 1. The CDR3 spans 16 residues. The DNA of the CDR3 is TGTGCCAGTAGTATAGACCTAGCGGGGTCCTACAATGAGCAGTTCTTC. Amino acid sequence: CASSIDLAGSYNEQFF.

The rearrangement links TRBV2 to TRBJ2-1, with D unresolved. V lost 10 bases and J 3 bases, leaving 16 bases between the germline ends. Germline CDR1 is SNHLY and CDR2 is FYNNEI. This CDR3 contains 14 residues. CDR3 sequence (DNA): TGTGCCACAGGAAGGGATTCATTCTACAATGAGCAGTTCTTC. Its protein is CATGRDSFYNEQFF.

The CDR3 protein is CSAGENYGYTF. CDR3 bases: TGCAGCGCAGGCGAGAACTATGGCTACACCTTC. The chain employs TRBV29-1 and TRBJ1-2; D is unclear. V was cut by 7 bases and J by 2 bases, with 8 bases left in between. The CDR3 spans 11 residues. The germline V gene encodes CDR1 SQVTM and CDR2 ANQGSEA.